This is a list of T cell receptor beta chains from one sample in a study of T-cell reconstitution after alpha-beta-depleted transplantation in children. TCRdb called the PCR reads again in MiXCR, with one record for every CDR3 protein. The sample includes 700,000 to 950,000 distinct CDR3 sequences, about 15% of them seen just once. Sample: PBMCs, mostly from graft donor cells, taken 360 days after TCRalphabeta/CD19-depleted stem cell transplant. These receptors originate from a male patient under 18 who had a stem cell transplant for acute lymphoblastic leukemia, so the T cells may come from the graft donor. Both conserved end residues are part of each CDR3. The D gene is left open where the match is weak. The size entry is marked missing in some rows and otherwise reads once, few, many or a size class.

>.|TRBV2|TRBJ2-3|.
TGTGCCAGCAGTGAAGCGCCCCGGACAGCTAGCACAGATACGCAGTATTTT
CASSEAPRTASTDTQYF
>TRBD2|TRBV12-3/TRBV12-4|TRBJ2-2|few
TGTGCCAGCAGTGGGGGACTAGCGGGGCGCACCGGGGAGCTGTTTTTT
CASSGGLAGRTGELFF
>.|TRBV4-1|TRBJ1-6|.
TGCGCCAGCAGCCATTGGGGCCGGGACCCAAGAGGAAATTCACCCCTCCACTTT
CASSHWGRDPRGNSPLHF
>TRBD2|TRBV4-2|TRBJ2-3|.
TGTGCCAGCAGCTATGGACTAGCGGGAAAGCAAGATACGCAGTATTTT
CASSYGLAGKQDTQYF
>TRBD2|TRBV5-1|TRBJ2-7|.
TGCGCCAGCAGCTTCCGAGCGGGAGTTGAAGAGCAGTACTTC
CASSFRAGVEEQYF
>.|TRBV7-6|TRBJ2-4|.
TGTGCCAGCAGCCTTGAATGGGGGACCAAAAACATTCAGTACTTC
CASSLEWGTKNIQYF
>.|TRBV12-3/TRBV12-4|TRBJ2-6|many
TGTGCCAGCAGTTTAGACACCTTCTCTGGGGCCAACGTCCTGACTTTC
CASSLDTFSGANVLTF
>.|TRBV2|TRBJ1-5|once
TGTGCCAGCAGTGAAGGCAGGGTCACCAATCAGCCCCAGCATTTT
CASSEGRVTNQPQHF
>TRBD2|TRBV6-5|TRBJ2-2|.
TGTGCCAGCAGTTACTCGGGGACTAGTGACCACGGCGGGGAGCTGTTTTTT
CASSYSGTSDHGGELFF
>TRBD1|TRBV5-1|TRBJ2-2|few
TGCGCCAGCAGCTTCGGACAGGGGTATTACACCGGGGAGCTGTTTTTT
CASSFGQGYYTGELFF
>TRBD1|TRBV28|TRBJ1-2|many
TGTGCCAACCCACAGGGGCGCGGCTACACCTTC
CANPQGRGYTF
>TRBD1|TRBV7-3|TRBJ2-3|many
TGTGCCAGCAGCTTATTAGGGTGGGGGACAGTCACAGATACGCAGTATTTT
CASSLLGWGTVTDTQYF
>.|TRBV5-5|TRBJ2-7|many
TGTGCCAGCAGCTTAGGGCGCGCCAGGGCCTATGAAGAGCAGTACTTC
CASSLGRARAYEEQYF
>.|TRBV7-9|TRBJ1-1|few
TGTGCCAGCAGCGAATTTAGCGGATACACTGAAGCTTTCTTT
CASSEFSGYTEAFF
>.|TRBV11-3|TRBJ2-3|few
TGTGCCAGCAGCCATTTGGGGAGCGTAGATACGCAGTATTTT
CASSHLGSVDTQYF
>.|TRBV25-1|TRBJ2-7|.
TGTGCCAGCAGTGAAGCGACGGGGAGCGAGCAGTACTTC
CASSEATGSEQYF
>TRBD2|TRBV20-1|TRBJ2-1|few
TGCAGTGCTAGTAGCGGACTAGCGGGAGGGGATGAGCAGTTCTTC
CSASSGLAGGDEQFF
>.|TRBV19|TRBJ1-1|few
TGTGCCAGTAGTATTGGTCAGGGGAGGACTGAAGCTTTCTTT
CASSIGQGRTEAFF